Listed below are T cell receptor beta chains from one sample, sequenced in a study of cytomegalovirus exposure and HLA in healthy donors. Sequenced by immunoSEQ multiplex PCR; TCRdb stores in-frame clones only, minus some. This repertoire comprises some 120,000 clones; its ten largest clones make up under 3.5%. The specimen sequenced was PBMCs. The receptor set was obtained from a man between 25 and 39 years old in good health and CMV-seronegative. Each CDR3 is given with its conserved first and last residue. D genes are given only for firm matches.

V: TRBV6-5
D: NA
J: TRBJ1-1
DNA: TGTGCCAGCAGTCACGGACAGAAGATGAACACTGAAGCTTTCTTT
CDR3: CASSHGQKMNTEAFF

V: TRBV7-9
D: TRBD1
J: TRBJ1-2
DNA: TGTGCCAGCAGCTCGCAGGGGGGACCCTATGGCTACACCTTC
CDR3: CASSSQGGPYGYTF

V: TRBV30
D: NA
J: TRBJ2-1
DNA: TGTGCCTGGAGCCCCCCGGACAGATCCTACTACAATGAGCAGTTCTTC
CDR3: CAWSPPDRSYYNEQFF

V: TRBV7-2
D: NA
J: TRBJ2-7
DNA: TGTGCCAGCAGCTTATACCCTGGACAACCGGGCGAGCAGTACTTC
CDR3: CASSLYPGQPGEQYF

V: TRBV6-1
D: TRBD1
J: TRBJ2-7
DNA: TGTGCCAGCAGTGAAGCGCATAACAGGGGGCACTACGAGCAGTACTTC
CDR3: CASSEAHNRGHYEQYF

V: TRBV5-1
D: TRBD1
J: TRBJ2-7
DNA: TGCGCCAGCCGACCTCCGGGACAGGGTTTGGGCGAGCAGTACTTC
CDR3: CASRPPGQGLGEQYF

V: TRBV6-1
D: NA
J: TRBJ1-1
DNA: TGTGCCAGCAGAGTTACTGGCGGGACCCCTACTGAAGCTTTCTTT
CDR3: CASRVTGGTPTEAFF

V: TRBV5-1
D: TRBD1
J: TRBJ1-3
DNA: TGCGCCAGCAGCCGGGACAGCGACTCTGGAAACACCATATATTTT
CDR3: CASSRDSDSGNTIYF

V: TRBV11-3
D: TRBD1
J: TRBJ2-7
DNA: TGTGCCAGCAGCTCCCGGGACAGCTCCTACGAGCAGTACTTC
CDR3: CASSSRDSSYEQYF

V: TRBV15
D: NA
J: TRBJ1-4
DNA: TGTGCCACCAGCAGAGAGGGGGGGGCGGCGACAACTAATGAAAAACTGTTTTTT
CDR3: CATSREGGAATTNEKLFF

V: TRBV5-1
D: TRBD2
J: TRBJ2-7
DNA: TGCGCCAGCAGCCTCTTGGGGGGGATTGGCGAGCAGTACTTC
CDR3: CASSLLGGIGEQYF

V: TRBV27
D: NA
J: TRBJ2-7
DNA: TGTGCCAGCAGGAACCAGGACACCCCCTGGGACGAGCAGTACTTC
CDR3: CASRNQDTPWDEQYF

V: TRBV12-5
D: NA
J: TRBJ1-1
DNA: TGTGCTAGTGGTCTAGGATCAACCACTGAAGCTTTCTTT
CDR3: CASGLGSTTEAFF

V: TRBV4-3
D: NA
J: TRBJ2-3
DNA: TGCGCCAGCAGCCAAGATCATGTACTACGCCGCACAGATACGCAGTATTTT
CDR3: CASSQDHVLRRTDTQYF

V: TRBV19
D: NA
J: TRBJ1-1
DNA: TGTGCCAGTAGTCCGAGGGTCACTGAAGCTTTCTTT
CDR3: CASSPRVTEAFF

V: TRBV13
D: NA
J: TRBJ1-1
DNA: TGTGCCAGCAGACAGACACCCTCGAACACTGAAGCTTTCTTT
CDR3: CASRQTPSNTEAFF

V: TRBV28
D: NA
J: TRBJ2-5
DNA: TGTGCCAGCAGTTTTTCCATCGGACTGGGCACGGTTTTCCAAGAGACCCAGTACTTC
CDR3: CASSFSIGLGTVFQETQYF

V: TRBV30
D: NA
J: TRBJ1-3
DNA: TGTGCCTGGAGTGCCGCGGTACCCTCTGGAAACACCATATATTTT
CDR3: CAWSAAVPSGNTIYF

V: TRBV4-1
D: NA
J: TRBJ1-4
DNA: TGCGCCAGCAGCCAAGTGGGCGGGAGTGAAAAACTGTTTTTT
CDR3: CASSQVGGSEKLFF

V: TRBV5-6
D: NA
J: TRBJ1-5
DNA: TGTGCCAGCAGCTTGTGGGTGACAGTAGGGTACAATCAGCCCCAGCATTTT
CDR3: CASSLWVTVGYNQPQHF

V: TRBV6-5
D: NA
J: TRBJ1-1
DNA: TGTGCCAGCAGTTACGTCGCAGGGGCTATCTCTGAAGCTTTCTTT
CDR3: CASSYVAGAISEAFF

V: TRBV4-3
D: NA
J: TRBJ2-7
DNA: TGCGCCAGCAGCCAATTTGGGTTCGGGTCCTACGAGCAGTACTTC
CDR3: CASSQFGFGSYEQYF

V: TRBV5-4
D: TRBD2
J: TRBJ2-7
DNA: TGTGCCAGCAGCTCGGGGACTAGCGGGGCCGGGGGCGAGCAGTACTTC
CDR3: CASSSGTSGAGGEQYF

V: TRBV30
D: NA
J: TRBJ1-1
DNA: TGTGCCTGTACTCCCCGGGGGGCGGACGCTTTCTTT
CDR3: CACTPRGADAFF

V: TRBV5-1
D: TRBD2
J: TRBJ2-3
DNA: TGCGCCAGCAGCTTGTTTGTGAGTCTAGCGGGAGGCAGGGATACGCAGTATTTT
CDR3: CASSLFVSLAGGRDTQYF

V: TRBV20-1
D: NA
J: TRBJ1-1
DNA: TGCAGTGCTATCGTTAACACTGAAGCTTTCTTT
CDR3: CSAIVNTEAFF

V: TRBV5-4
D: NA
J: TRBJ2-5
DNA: TGTGCCAGCAGCTACACAGGTCAAGAGACCCAGTACTTC
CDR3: CASSYTGQETQYF

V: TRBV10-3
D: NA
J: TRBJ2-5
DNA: TGTGCCATCAGTGGCACGGGTGGCGGGAAAGAGACCCAGTACTTC
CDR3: CAISGTGGGKETQYF

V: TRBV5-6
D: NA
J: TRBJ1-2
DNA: TGTGCCAGCAGCTTGGCGGGGAATAACTATGGCTACACCTTC
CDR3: CASSLAGNNYGYTF

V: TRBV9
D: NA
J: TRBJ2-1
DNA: TGTGCCAGCAGCTCCCCCGGGGTAGCGGTCGGCTCCTACAATGAGCAGTTCTTC
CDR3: CASSSPGVAVGSYNEQFF

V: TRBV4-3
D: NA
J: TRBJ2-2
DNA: TGCGCCAGCAGCCACTCGTCCCGGGATACCGGGGAGCTGTTTTTT
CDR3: CASSHSSRDTGELFF

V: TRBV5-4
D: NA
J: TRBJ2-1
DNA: TGTGCCACAAGCAGCGGGCCTACCAATTACAATGAGCAGTTCTTC
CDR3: CATSSGPTNYNEQFF

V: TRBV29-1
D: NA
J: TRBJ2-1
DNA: TGCAGCGTTGATGCTAGAGGGTGGGAAAAAATCTTC
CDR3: CSVDARGWEKIF

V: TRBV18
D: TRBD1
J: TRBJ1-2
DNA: TGTGCCAGCTCACCAAGTGACAGGGTCTGGTATGGCTACACCTTC
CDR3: CASSPSDRVWYGYTF

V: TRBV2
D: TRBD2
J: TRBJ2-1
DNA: TGTGCCAGCAGTTCGGATAGCGGGAATGAGCAGTTCTTC
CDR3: CASSSDSGNEQFF

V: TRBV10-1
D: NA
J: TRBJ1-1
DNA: TGCGCCAGCAGTGAGGGTGGAGACGAAGCTTTCTTT
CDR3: CASSEGGDEAFF

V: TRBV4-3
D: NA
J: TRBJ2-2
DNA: TGCGCCAGCAGACTGACAGGAGTCGGGGAGCTGTTTTTT
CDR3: CASRLTGVGELFF

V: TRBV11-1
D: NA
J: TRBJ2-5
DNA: TGTGCCAGCAGCCGCATGGGGCGGAACCCGAAAGAGACCCAGTACTTC
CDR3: CASSRMGRNPKETQYF

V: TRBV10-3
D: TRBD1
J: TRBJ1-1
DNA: TGTGCCATCAGTGATGGGGACAGGGTAAACACTGAAGCTTTCTTT
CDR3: CAISDGDRVNTEAFF

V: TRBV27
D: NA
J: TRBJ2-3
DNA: TGTGCCAGCAGTTCACCGGCCGGGAGTGGCACAGATACGCAGTATTTT
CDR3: CASSSPAGSGTDTQYF

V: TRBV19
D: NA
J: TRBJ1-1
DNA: TGTGCCAGTAGCCTGTGGAACAGGGCCACTGAAGCTTTCTTT
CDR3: CASSLWNRATEAFF

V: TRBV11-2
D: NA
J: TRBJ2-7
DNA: TGTGCCAGCAGCATTCCGGGGTCAGGTACTTACGAGCAGTACTTC
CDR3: CASSIPGSGTYEQYF

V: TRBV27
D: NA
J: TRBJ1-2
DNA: TGTGCCAGCAGTTCCCCAGGCGTTGGCTACACCTTC
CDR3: CASSSPGVGYTF

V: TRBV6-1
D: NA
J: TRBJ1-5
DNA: TGTGCCAGCAGTGAAGGGACTGATCATCAGCCCCAGCATTTT
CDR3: CASSEGTDHQPQHF

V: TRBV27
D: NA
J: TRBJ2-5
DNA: TGTGCCAGCAGTTTATCTTCACAGTTAGAGACCCAGTACTTC
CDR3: CASSLSSQLETQYF

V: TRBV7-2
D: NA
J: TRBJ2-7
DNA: TGTGCCAGCAGCCCGAACAGGGTCAGTTACGAGCAGTACTTC
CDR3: CASSPNRVSYEQYF

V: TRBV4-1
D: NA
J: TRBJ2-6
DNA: TGCGCCAGCAGTCGCGGGGCGGTCTCTGGGGCCAACGTCCTGACTTTC
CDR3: CASSRGAVSGANVLTF

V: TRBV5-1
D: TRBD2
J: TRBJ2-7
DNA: TGCGCCAGCAGCGTACTAGCGGGAGACTACGAGCAGTACTTC
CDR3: CASSVLAGDYEQYF

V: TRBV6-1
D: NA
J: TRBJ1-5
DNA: TGTGCCAGCAGTGAAGGACTCATTGGCAATCAGCCCCAGCATTTT
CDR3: CASSEGLIGNQPQHF

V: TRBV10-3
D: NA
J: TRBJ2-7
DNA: TGTGCCATCAGCTTGACAGCCTACGAGCAGTACTTC
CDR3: CAISLTAYEQYF

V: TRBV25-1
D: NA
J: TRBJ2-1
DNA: TGTGCCAGCAGTGAGCGGGGTCCCCGCGCTGAGCAGTTCTTC
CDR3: CASSERGPRAEQFF

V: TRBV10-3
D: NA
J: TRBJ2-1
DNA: TGTGCCATCACCGCCCTAGGAGGTATGGACAATGAGCAGTTCTTC
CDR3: CAITALGGMDNEQFF

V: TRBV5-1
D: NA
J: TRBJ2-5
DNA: TGCGCCAGCAGCTTGCAGGGTAGAGAGACCCAGTACTTC
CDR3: CASSLQGRETQYF

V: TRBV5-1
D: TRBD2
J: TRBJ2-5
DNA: TGCGCCAGCAGCTTCACTATGGCGGCGGGGGGGGAGACCCAGTACTTC
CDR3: CASSFTMAAGGETQYF

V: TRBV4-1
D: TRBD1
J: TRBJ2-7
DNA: TGCGCCAGCAGCTGGACAGGGGGCGCGTCCTACGAGCAGTACTTC
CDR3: CASSWTGGASYEQYF

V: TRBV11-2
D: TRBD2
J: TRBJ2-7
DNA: TGTGCCAGCAGCCCTAGGGCTAGCGGGACCATTCGCGAGCAGTACTTC
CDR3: CASSPRASGTIREQYF

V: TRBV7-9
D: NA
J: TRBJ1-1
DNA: TGTGCCAGCAGCTCCGGGACACCGAACACTGAAGCTTTCTTT
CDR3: CASSSGTPNTEAFF

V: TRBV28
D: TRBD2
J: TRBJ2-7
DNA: TGTGCCAGCAGTTTCCGGGACGGGAGGGAGCAGTACTTC
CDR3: CASSFRDGREQYF

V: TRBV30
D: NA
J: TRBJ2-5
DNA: TGTGCCTGGAGTAAGGGGGAGACCCAGTACTTC
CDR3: CAWSKGETQYF